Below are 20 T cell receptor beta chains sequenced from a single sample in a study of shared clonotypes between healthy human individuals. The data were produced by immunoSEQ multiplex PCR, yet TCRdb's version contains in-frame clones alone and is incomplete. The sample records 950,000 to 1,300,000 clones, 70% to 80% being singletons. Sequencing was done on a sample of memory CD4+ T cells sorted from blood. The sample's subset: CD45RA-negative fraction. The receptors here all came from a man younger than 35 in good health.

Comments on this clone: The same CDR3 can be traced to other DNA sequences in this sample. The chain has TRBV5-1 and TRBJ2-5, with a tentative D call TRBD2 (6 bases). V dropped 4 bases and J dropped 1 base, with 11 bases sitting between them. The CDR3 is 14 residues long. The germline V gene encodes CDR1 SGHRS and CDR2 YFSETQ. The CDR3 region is CASSLGGAQETQYF. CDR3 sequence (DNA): TGCGCCAGCAGCCTGGGCGGGGCCCAAGAGACCCAGTACTTC.

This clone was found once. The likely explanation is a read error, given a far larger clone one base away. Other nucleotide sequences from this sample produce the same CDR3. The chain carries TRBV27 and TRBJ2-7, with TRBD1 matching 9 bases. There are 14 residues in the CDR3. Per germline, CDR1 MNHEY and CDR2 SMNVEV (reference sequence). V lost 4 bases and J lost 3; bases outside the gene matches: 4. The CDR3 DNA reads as TGTGCCAGCAGTTCTCCGGGACAGGGCTACGAGCAGTACTTC. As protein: CASSSPGQGYEQYF.

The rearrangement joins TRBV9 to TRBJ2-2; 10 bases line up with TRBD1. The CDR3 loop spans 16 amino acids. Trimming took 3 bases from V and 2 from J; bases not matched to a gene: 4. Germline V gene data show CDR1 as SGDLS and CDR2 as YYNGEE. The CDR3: CASSADRGRNTGELFF. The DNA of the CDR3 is TGTGCCAGCAGCGCCGACAGGGGGCGCAACACCGGGGAGCTGTTTTTT.

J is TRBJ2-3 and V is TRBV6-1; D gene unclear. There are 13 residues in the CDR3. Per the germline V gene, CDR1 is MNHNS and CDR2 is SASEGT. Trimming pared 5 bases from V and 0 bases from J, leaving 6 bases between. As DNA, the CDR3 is TGTGCCAGCAGTAAAACTAGCACAGATACGCAGTATTTT. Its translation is CASSKTSTDTQYF.

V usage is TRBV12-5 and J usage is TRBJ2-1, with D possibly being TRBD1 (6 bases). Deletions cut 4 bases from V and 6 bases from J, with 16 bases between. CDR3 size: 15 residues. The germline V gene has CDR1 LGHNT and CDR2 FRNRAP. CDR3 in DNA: TGTGCTAGTGGTTCCCATGTGAGGGGGAGCAATGAGCAGTTCTTC. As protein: CASGSHVRGSNEQFF.

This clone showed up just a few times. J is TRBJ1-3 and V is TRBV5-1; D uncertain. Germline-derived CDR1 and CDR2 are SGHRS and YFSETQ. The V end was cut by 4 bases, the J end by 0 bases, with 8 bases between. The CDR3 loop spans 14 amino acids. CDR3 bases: TGCGCCAGCAGCCCACAGACCTCTGGAAACACCATATATTTT. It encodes CASSPQTSGNTIYF. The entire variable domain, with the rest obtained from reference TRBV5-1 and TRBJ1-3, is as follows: KAGVTQTPRYLIKTRGQQVTLSCSPISGHRSVSWYQQTPGQGLQFLFEYFSETQRNKGNFPGRFSGRQFSNSRSEMNVSTLELGDSALYLCASSPQTSGNTIYFGEGSWLTVV.

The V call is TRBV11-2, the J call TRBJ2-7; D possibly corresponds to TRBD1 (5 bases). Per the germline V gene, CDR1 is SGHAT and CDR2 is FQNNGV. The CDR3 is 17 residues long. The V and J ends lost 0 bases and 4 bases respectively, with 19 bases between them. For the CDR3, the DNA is TGTGCCAGCAGCTTAGATTTAAGGGGCTTCGTGGGGTACGAGCAGTACTTC. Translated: CASSLDLRGFVGYEQYF.

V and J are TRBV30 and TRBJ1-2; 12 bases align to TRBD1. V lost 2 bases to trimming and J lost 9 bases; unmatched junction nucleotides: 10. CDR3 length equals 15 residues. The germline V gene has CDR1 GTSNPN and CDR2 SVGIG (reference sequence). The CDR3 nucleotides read TGTGCCTGGAGTTCCCAGGGGGGACAGGGGGCTCGCTACACCTTC. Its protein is CAWSSQGGQGARYTF.

The CDR3 region has the DNA TGTGCCAGCAGTTTAACCAGGGTTTCTGGTAACTATGGCTACACCTTC. Encoded protein: CASSLTRVSGNYGYTF. This chain uses TRBV28 with TRBJ1-2; D perhaps matches TRBD1 (5 bases). Trimming left V 2 bases short and J 1 base short, with 14 bases between. CDR1 is MDHEN, CDR2 SYDVKM, per germline. The CDR3 sequence is 16 residues long.

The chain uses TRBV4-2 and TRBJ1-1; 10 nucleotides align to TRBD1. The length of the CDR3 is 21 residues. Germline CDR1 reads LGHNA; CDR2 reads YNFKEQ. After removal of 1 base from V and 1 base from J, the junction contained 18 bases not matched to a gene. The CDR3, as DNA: TGTGCCAGCAGCCAAGCCTCCGACCCGGGACAGGGGTCCCGGAGGAACACTGAAGCTTTCTTT. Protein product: CASSQASDPGQGSRRNTEAFF.

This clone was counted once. In nucleotides, the CDR3 is TGTGCCAGCAGCCATTCCACGGGGGCCAACGTCCTGACTTTC. This encodes CASSHSTGANVLTF. The chain recombines TRBV11-2 with TRBJ2-6, with no clear D. The CDR3 sequence is 14 residues long. Trimming took off 5 bases at V and 4 bases at J, with 9 bases between the two ends. Germline lookup yields CDR1 SGHAT and CDR2 FQNNGV.

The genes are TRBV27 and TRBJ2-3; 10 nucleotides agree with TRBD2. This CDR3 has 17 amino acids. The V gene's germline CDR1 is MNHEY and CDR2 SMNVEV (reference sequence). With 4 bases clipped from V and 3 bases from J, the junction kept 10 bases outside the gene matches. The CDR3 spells CASSSIPAGGHTDTQYF. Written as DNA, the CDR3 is TGTGCCAGCAGTTCGATCCCAGCGGGGGGGCATACAGATACGCAGTATTTT.

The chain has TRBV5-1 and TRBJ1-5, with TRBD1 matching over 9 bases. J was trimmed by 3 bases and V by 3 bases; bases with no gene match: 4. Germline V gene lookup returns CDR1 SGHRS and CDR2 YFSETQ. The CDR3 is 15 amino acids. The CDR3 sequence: CASSWTGAYNQPQHF. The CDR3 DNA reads TGCGCCAGCAGCTGGACAGGGGCGTACAATCAGCCCCAGCATTTT. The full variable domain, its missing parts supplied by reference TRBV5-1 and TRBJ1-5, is KAGVTQTPRYLIKTRGQQVTLSCSPISGHRSVSWYQQTPGQGLQFLFEYFSETQRNKGNFPGRFSGRQFSNSRSEMNVSTLELGDSALYLCASSWTGAYNQPQHFGDGTRLSIL.

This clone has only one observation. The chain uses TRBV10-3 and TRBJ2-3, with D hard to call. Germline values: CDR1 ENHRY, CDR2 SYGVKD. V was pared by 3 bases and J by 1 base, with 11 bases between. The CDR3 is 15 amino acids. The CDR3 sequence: CAISDGPWGTDTQYF. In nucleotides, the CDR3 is TGTGCCATCAGTGATGGCCCCTGGGGCACAGATACGCAGTATTTT.

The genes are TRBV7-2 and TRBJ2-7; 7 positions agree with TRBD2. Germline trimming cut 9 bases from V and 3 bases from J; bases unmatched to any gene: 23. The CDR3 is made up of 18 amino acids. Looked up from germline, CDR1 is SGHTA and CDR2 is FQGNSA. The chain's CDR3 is CARSETSLISGAYYEQYF. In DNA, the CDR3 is TGTGCCAGATCAGAGACTAGCCTAATATCGGGTGCGTACTACGAGCAGTACTTC.

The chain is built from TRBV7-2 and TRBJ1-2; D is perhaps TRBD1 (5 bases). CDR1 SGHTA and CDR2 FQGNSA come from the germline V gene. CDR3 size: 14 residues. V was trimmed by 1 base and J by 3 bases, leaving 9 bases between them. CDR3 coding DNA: TGTGCCAGCAGCTTAGGACAGCTCGACTATGGCTACACCTTC. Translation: CASSLGQLDYGYTF.

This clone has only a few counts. CDR3: CASHRVNTEAFF. The CDR3 DNA follows: TGTGCCTCGCATAGGGTGAACACTGAAGCTTTCTTT. The chain is built from TRBV30 and TRBJ1-1; D not resolved. Trimming took off 7 bases at V and 0 bases at J, with 9 bases between the two ends. CDR1 is GTSNPN, CDR2 SVGIG, per germline (reference sequence). The CDR3 is made up of 12 amino acids. Full variable domain (rest looked up from reference TRBV30 and TRBJ1-1): SQTIHQWPATLVQPVGSPLSLECTVEGTSNPNLYWYRQAAGRGLQLLFYSVGIGQISSEVPQNLSASRPQDRQFILSSKKLLLSDSGFYLCASHRVNTEAFFGQGTRLTVV.

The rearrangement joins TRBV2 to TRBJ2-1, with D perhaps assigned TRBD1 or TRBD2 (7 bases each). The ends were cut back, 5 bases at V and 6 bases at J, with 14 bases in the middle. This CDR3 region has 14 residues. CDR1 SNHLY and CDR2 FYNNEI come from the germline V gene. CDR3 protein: CASSLPGGGNEQFF. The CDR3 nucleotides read TGTGCCAGCAGTCTCCCAGGGGGGGGCAATGAGCAGTTCTTC. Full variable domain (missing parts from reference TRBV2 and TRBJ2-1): EPEVTQTPSHQVTQMGQEVILRCVPISNHLYFYWYRQILGQKVEFLVSFYNNEISEKSEIFDDQFSVERPDGSNFTLKIRSTKLEDSAMYFCASSLPGGGNEQFFGPGTRLTVL.

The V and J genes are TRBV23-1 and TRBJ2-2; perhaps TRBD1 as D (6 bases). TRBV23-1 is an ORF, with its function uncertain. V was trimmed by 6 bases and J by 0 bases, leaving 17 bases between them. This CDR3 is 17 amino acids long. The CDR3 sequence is CASSRTGDRPNTGELFF. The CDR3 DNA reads TGCGCCAGCAGCCGGACCGGAGACAGGCCGAACACCGGGGAGCTGTTTTTT.

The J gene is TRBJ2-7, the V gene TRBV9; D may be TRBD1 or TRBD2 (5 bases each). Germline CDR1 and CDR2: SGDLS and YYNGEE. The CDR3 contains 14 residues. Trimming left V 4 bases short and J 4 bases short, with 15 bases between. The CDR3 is CASSPRGDGYEQYF. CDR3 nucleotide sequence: TGTGCCAGCAGCCCCAGAGGGGATGGGTACGAGCAGTACTTC.